A single sample gave rise to the 24 T cell receptor beta chains below, sequenced in a study of T cells expressing NK-cell markers. TCRdb re-called the 5' RACE reads and gives one entry per CDR3 protein, without DNA. This sample's table reports roughly 160,000 distinct CDR3 sequences. The source material was blood T cells: a sorted CD56 or NKG2C T cell subset, CD4+ or CD8+ T cells, or bulk PBMC T cells (not recorded which). Receptor source: a woman between 18 and 70 years old in good health.

The V call is TRBV7-9, the J call TRBJ1-6. Germline CDR1 is SEHNR and CDR2 is FQNEAQ (reference sequence). The CDR3 totals 14 residues. This CDR3 is CASSRGGQYSPLHF.

The chain links TRBV3-1 to TRBJ1-1. The length of the CDR3 is 18 residues. Germline CDR1 is LGHDT and CDR2 is YNNKEL (reference sequence). The CDR3 reads CASSQRELHRRGNTEAFF.

This chain uses TRBV5-1 with TRBJ2-2; TCRdb indicates TRBD2, and absent DNA this call remains unverified. CDR1 is SGHRS, CDR2 YFSETQ, per germline. CDR3 length: 17 amino acids. This CDR3 reads CASSKALAGTNTGELFF.

The chain uses TRBV2 and TRBJ2-1; there is no DNA to check the TCRdb D call of TRBD2. Germline V gene data show CDR1 as SNHLY and CDR2 as FYNNEI. The CDR3 is 15 residues long. CDR3 amino acids: CASSKLAGAGNEQFF.

This chain connects TRBV29-1 to TRBJ2-2. Germline loops: CDR1 SQVTM, CDR2 ANQGSEA. The CDR3 contains 12 residues. The CDR3 loop reads CSVDGYTGELFF.

This sequence joins TRBV24-1 and TRBJ2-3; TCRdb calls TRBD1, which cannot be checked without DNA. The CDR3 covers 16 residues. The germline V gene has CDR1 KGHDR and CDR2 SFDVKD. This chain's CDR3 is CATSDPGTGIQDTQYF.

The chain joins TRBV6-2 or TRBV6-3 to TRBJ2-3; TCRdb calls TRBD2, which cannot be checked without DNA. Germline V lookup: CDR1 MNHEY, CDR2 SVGEGT. This CDR3 is 13 amino acids long. CDR3 amino acids: CASRPTSGLTQYF.

The V gene is TRBV3-1, the J gene TRBJ2-1; TCRdb outputs TRBD2, but without DNA this stays unchecked. The CDR3 runs 16 residues. Per the germline V gene, CDR1 is LGHDT and CDR2 is YNNKEL (reference sequence). CDR3 residues: CASSYLAGVGYNEQFF.

The CDR3 loop is CASSRPGGYNYGYTF. V is TRBV12-3 or TRBV12-4 and J is TRBJ1-2; the D call of TRBD1 rests on TCRdb alone, since no DNA is present to check it. The CDR3 runs to 15 residues.

The CDR3 spells CSAGTSVRSRHF. The chain has TRBV20-1 and TRBJ2-7; the D gene TCRdb calls, TRBD2, cannot be checked with no DNA. CDR3 length: 12 residues. The V gene's germline CDR1 is DFQATT and CDR2 SNEGSKA (reference sequence).

This chain links TRBV2 with TRBJ1-5; the TCRdb call, TRBD1, lacks DNA for checking. The CDR3 has 17 amino acids. Germline assignment: CDR1 SNHLY and CDR2 FYNNEI. This chain's CDR3 is CASSVSKGDRVFQPQHF.

The CDR3 region is CASSPRKGGTEAFF. The V call is TRBV7-3, the J call TRBJ1-1. CDR3 length: 14 residues. Germline CDR1 SGHTA, CDR2 FQGTGA.

This chain links TRBV20-1 with TRBJ1-4; there is no DNA to check the TCRdb D call of TRBD1. The CDR3 length is 16 residues. Germline-derived CDR1 and CDR2 are DFQATT and SNEGSKA (reference sequence). The CDR3 reads CSARRLGQGTNEKLFF.

The rearrangement joins TRBV15 to TRBJ2-1; TCRdb designates TRBD2, a call that cannot be tested without DNA. Germline V lookup: CDR1 LNHNV, CDR2 YYDKDF (reference sequence). CDR3 size: 18 residues. The CDR3 reads CATSSTVLARATGNEQFF. The complete variable domain, with remaining parts taken from reference TRBV15 and TRBJ2-1, reads DAMVIQNPRYQVTQFGKPVTLSCSQTLNHNVMYWYQQKSSQAPKLLFHYYDKDFNNEADTPDNFQSRRPNTSFCFLDIRSPGLGDTAMYLCATSSTVLARATGNEQFFGPGTRLTVL.

The chain is built from TRBV29-1 and TRBJ2-1; without DNA, the TCRdb call of TRBD1 cannot be checked. The CDR3 covers 14 residues. Per the germline V gene, CDR1 is SQVTM and CDR2 is ANQGSEA. The CDR3 protein is CSVHRGSSYNEQFF.

This chain connects TRBV27 to TRBJ1-6; TCRdb designates TRBD1, a call that cannot be tested without DNA. CDR1 is MNHEY, CDR2 SMNVEV, per germline (reference sequence). The CDR3 totals 15 residues. CDR3 loop: CASSFGTGGRSPLHF.

V usage is TRBV20-1 and J usage is TRBJ2-6. This CDR3 region has 15 residues. The germline CDR1 and CDR2 sequences are DFQATT and SNEGSKA (reference sequence). CDR3 sequence: CSAQVQGSGANVLTF.

The chain links TRBV12-3 or TRBV12-4 to TRBJ1-5. CDR3 length: 12 residues. The CDR3: CASSLFNQPQHF.

CDR3 region: CASSSRHDWGETQYF. The chain uses TRBV28 and TRBJ2-5; with no DNA, the TCRdb D assignment of TRBD1 cannot be verified. This CDR3 has 15 residues. Germline V gene lookup returns CDR1 MDHEN and CDR2 SYDVKM.

V is TRBV4-1 and J is TRBJ1-6. In germline, CDR1 is MGHRA, CDR2 YSYEKL. This CDR3 region has 17 residues. CDR3 in amino acids: CASSQDRGSSYNSPLHF.

The chain couples TRBV7-3 to TRBJ2-3; the TCRdb D gene call, TRBD2, has no DNA to confirm it. The CDR3 runs to 15 residues. Germline-derived CDR1 and CDR2 are SGHTA and FQGTGA. CDR3 sequence reads: CASSPGTSGGSTQYF.

V is TRBV18 and J is TRBJ1-5. This CDR3 contains 15 residues. Per germline, CDR1 KGHSH and CDR2 LQKENI. CDR3 loop: CASSPQGAGNQPQHF.

The chain combines TRBV3-1 with TRBJ2-1; there is no DNA to check the TCRdb D call of TRBD2. This CDR3 is 15 amino acids long. CDR1 is LGHDT and CDR2 is YNNKEL in the germline V gene (reference sequence). CDR3 loop: CASSQALLAGDFKIF.

This chain uses TRBV5-1 with TRBJ1-6; as DNA is missing, the TRBD1 call by TCRdb cannot be tested. Germline V gives CDR1 SGHRS, CDR2 YFSETQ. The CDR3 length is 15 residues. CDR3 in amino acids: CASSLDPGIGSPLHF.